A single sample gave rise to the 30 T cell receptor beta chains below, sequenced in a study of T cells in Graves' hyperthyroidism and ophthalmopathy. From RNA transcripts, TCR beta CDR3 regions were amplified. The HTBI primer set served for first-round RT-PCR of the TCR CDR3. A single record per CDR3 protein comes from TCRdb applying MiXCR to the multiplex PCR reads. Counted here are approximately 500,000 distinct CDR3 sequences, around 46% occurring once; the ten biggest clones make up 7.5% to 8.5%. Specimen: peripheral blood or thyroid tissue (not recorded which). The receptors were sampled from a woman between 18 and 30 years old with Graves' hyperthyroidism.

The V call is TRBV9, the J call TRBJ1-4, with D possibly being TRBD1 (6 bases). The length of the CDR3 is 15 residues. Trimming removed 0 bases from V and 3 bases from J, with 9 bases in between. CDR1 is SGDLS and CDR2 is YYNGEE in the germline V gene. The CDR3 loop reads CASSVVDRANEKLFF. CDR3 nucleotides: TGTGCCAGCAGCGTAGTGGACAGAGCTAATGAAAAACTGTTTTTT. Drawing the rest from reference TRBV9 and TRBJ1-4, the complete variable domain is DSGVTQTPKHLITATGQRVTLRCSPRSGDLSVYWYQQSLDQGLQFLIQYYNGEERAKGNILERFSAQQFPDLHSELNLSSLELGDSALYFCASSVVDRANEKLFFGSGTQLSVL.

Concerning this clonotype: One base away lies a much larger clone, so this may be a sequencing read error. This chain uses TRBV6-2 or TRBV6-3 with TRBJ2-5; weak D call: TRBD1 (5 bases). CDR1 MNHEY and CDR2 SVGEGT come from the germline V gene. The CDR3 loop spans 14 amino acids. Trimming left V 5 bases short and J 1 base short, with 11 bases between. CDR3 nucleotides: TGTGCCAGCAGTCACCACAGGTTCCAAGAGACCCAGTACTTC. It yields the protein CASSHHRFQETQYF.

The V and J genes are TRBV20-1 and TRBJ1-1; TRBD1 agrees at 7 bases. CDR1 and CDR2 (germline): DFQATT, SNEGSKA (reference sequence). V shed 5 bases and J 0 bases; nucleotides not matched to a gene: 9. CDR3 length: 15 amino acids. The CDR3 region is CSAHLPGQMNTEAFF. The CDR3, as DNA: TGCAGTGCTCACTTGCCGGGACAGATGAACACTGAAGCTTTCTTT.

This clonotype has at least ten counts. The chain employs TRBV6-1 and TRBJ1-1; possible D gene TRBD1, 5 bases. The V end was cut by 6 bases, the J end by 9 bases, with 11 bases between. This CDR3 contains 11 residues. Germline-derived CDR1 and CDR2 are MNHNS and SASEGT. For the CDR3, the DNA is TGTGCCAGCAGGGAGGGGATTCAAGCTTTCTTT. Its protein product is CASREGIQAFF.

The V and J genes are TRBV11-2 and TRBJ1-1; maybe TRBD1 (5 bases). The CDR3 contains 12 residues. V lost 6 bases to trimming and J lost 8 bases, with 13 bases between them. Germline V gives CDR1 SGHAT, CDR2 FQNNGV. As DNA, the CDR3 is TGTGCCAGCAGGAGGGACGTAACAGAAGCTTTCTTT. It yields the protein CASRRDVTEAFF.

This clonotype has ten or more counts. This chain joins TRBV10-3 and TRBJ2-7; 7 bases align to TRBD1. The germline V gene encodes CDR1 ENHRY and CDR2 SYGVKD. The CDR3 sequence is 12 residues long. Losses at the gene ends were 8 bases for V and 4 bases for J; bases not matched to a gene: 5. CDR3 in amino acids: CAIGQGVYEQYF. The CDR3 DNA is TGTGCCATCGGCCAGGGGGTATACGAGCAGTACTTC.

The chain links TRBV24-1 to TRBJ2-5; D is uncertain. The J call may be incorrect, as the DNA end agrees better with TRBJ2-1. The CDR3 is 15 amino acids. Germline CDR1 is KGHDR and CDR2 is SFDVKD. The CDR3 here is CATSGSRQDGNEQFF. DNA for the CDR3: TGTGCCACCAGTGGATCTAGACAAGATGGTAATGAGCAGTTCTTC.

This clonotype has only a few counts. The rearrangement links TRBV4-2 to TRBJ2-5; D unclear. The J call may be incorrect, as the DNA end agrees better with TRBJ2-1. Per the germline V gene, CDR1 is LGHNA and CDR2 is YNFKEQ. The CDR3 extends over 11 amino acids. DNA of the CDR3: TGTGCCAGCAGAGGGCTGGATGAGCAGTTCTTC. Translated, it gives CASRGLDEQFF.

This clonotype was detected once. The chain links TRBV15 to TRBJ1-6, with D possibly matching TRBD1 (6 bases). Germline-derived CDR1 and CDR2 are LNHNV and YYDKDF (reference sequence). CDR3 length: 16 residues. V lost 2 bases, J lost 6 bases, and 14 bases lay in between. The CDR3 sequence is CATSRKGGTTNSPLHF. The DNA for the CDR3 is TGTGCCACCAGCAGAAAGGGGGGGACAACTAATTCACCCCTCCACTTT.

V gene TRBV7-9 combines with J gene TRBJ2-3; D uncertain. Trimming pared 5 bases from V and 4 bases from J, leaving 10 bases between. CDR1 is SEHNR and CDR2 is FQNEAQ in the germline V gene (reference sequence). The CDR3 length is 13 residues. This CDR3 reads CASSPARSDTQYF. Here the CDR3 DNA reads TGTGCCAGCAGCCCAGCAAGATCAGATACGCAGTATTTT. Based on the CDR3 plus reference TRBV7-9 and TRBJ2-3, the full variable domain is DTGVSQNPRHKITKRGQNVTFRCDPISEHNRLYWYRQTLGQGPEFLTYFQNEAQLEKSRLLSDRFSAERPKGSFSTLEIQRTEQGDSAMYLCASSPARSDTQYFGPGTRLTVL.

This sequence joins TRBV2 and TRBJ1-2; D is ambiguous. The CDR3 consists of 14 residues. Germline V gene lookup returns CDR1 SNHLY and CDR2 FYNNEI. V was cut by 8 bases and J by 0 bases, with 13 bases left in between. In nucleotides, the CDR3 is TGTGCCAGCGCCTCCCGGGCAGCTAACTATGGCTACACCTTC. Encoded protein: CASASRAANYGYTF.

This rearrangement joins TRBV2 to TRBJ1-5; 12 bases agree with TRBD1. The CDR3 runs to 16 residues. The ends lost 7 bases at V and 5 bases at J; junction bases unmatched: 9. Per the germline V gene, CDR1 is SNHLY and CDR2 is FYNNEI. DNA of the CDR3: TGTGCCAGCACCATCAGGGGGACAGGGGGCGATCAGCCCCAGCATTTT. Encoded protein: CASTIRGTGGDQPQHF.

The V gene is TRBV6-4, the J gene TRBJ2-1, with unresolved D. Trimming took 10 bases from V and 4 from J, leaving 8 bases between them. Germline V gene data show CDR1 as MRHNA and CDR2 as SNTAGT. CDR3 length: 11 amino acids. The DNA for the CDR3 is TGTGCCATCAGACAATACAATGAGCAGTTCTTC. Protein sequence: CAIRQYNEQFF.

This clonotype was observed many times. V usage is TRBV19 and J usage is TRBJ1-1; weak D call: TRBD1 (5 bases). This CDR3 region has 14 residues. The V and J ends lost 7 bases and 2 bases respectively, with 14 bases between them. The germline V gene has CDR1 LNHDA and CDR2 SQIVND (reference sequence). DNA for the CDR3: TGTGCCAGTACCCTGGGACCTCCCAACACTGAAGCTTTCTTT. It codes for CASTLGPPNTEAFF.

As DNA, the CDR3 is TGCAGCGCCAACCGGGACAGCACTGAAGCTTTCTTT. It translates to CSANRDSTEAFF. The V gene is TRBV29-1, the J gene TRBJ1-1, with 7 positions matching TRBD1. From germline, CDR1 is SQVTM and CDR2 ANQGSEA. The CDR3 sequence is 12 residues long. V lost 7 bases and J lost 4; bases outside the gene matches: 6.

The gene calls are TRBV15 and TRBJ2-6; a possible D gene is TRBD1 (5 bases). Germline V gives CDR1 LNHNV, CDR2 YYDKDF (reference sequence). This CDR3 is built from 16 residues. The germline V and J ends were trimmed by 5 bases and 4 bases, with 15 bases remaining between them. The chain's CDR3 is CATSPNSGSGANVLTF. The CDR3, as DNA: TGTGCCACCAGCCCTAATTCAGGGTCCGGGGCCAACGTCCTGACTTTC.

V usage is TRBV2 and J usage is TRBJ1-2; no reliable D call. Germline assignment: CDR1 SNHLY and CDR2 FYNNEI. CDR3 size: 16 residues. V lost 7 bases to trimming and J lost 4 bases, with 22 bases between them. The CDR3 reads CASNAGVPAPSYGYTF. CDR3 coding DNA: TGTGCCAGCAACGCAGGTGTGCCAGCACCTTCCTATGGCTACACCTTC.

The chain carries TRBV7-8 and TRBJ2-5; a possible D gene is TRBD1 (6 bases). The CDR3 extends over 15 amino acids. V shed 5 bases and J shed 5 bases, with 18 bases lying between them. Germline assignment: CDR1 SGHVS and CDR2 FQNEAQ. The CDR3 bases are TGTGCCAGCAGCGTTGAAAGGGGGTTGTTCGAGACCCAGTACTTC. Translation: CASSVERGLFETQYF.

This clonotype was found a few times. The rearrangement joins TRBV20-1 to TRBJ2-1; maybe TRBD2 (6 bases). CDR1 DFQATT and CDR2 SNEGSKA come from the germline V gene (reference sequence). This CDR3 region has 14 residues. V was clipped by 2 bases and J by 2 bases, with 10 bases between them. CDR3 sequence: CSARNGSAYNEQFF. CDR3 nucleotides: TGCAGTGCTAGAAACGGGAGTGCCTACAATGAGCAGTTCTTC.

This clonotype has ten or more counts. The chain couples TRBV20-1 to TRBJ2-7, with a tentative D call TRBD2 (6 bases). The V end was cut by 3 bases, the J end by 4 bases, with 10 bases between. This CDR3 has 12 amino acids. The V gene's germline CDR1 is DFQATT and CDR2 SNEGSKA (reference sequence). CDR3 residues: CSASGSGYEQYF. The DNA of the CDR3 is TGCAGTGCTAGCGGGAGTGGTTACGAGCAGTACTTC.

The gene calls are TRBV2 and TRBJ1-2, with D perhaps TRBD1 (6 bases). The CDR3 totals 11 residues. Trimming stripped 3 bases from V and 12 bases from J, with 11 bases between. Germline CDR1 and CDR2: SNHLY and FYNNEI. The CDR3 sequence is CASSEDSGNTF. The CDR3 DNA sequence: TGTGCCAGCAGTGAGGACAGTGGAAACACCTTC.

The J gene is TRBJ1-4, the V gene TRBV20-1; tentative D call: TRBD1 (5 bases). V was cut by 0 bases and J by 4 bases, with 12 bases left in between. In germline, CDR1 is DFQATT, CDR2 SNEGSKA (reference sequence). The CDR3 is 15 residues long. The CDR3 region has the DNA TGCAGTGCTAGAGATTGGAGGGGCTTTAATGAAAAACTGTTTTTT. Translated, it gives CSARDWRGFNEKLFF.

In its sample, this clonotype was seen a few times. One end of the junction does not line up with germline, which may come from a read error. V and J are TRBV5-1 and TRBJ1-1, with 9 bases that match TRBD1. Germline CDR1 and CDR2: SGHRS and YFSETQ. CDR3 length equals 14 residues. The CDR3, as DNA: TGCGCCAGCAGCCCCGGGACAGGGTCCACTGAAGCTTCCTTT. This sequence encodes CASSPGTGSTEASF.

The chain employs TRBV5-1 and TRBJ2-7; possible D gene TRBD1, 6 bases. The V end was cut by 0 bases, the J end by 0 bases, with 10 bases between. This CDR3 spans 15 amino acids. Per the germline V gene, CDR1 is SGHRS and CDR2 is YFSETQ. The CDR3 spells CASSLAWTDSYEQYF. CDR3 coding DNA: TGCGCCAGCAGCTTGGCCTGGACAGACTCCTACGAGCAGTACTTC.

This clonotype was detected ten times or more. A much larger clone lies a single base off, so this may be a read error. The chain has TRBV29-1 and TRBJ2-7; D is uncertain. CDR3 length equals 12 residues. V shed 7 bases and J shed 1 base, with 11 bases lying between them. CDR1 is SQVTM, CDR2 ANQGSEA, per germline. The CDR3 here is CSAARASYEQYF. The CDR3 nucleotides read TGCAGCGCTGCACGGGCATCCTACGAGCAGTACTTC.

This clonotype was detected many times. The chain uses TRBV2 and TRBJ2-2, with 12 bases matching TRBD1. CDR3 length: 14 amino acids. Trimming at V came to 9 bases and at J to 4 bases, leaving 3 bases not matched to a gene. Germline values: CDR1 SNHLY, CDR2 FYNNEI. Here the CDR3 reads CARGTGGRTGELFF. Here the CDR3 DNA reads TGTGCCAGGGGGACAGGGGGCCGCACCGGGGAGCTGTTTTTT.

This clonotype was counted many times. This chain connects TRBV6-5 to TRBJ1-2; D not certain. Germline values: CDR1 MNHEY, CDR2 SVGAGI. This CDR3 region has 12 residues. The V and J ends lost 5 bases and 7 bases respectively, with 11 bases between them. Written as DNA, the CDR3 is TGTGCCAGCAGTAGATCTGACCGTGGCTACACCTTC. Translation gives CASSRSDRGYTF.

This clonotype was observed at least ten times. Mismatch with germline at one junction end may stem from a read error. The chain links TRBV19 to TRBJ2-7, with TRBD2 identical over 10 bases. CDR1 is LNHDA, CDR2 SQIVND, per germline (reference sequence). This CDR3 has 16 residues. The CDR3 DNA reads TGTGCCAGTAGTGGTTCTCAGCGGGAGGGACATTACGTGCAGTACTTC. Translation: CASSGSQREGHYVQYF.

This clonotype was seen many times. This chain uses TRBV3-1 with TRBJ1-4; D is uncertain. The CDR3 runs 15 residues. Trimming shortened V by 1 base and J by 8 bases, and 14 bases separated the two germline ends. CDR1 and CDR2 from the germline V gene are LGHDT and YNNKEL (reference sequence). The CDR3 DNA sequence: TGTGCCAGCAGCCAAGCGTGGACGGGGAACGAAAAACTGTTTTTT. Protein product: CASSQAWTGNEKLFF.

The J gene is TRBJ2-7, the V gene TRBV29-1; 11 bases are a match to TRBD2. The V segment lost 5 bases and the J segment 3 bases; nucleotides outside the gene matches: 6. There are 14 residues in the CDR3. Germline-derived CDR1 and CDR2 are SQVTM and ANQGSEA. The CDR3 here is CSVRYSGRDYEQYF. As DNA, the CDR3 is TGCAGCGTTCGTTATAGCGGGAGGGACTACGAGCAGTACTTC.